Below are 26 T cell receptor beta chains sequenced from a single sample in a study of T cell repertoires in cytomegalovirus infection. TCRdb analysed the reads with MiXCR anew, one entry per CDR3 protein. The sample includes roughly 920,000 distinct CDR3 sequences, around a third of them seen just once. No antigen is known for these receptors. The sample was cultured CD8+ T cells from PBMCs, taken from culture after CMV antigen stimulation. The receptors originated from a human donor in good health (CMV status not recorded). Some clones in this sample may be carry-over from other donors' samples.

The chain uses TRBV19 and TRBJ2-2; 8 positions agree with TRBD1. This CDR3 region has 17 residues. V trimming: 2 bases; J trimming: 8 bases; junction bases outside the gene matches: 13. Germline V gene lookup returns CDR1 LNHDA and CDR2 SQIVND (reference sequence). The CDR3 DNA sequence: TGTGCCAGTAGTATACCGGGACAGGTTATAGTTTTTGGGGAGCTGTTTTTT. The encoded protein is CASSIPGQVIVFGELFF.

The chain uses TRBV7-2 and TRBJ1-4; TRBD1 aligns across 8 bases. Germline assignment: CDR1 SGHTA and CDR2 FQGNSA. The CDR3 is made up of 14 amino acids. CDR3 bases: TGTGTCAACAGCTTAGCAGGGGGCGCGAGGGAACTGTTTTTT. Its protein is CVNSLAGGARELFF.

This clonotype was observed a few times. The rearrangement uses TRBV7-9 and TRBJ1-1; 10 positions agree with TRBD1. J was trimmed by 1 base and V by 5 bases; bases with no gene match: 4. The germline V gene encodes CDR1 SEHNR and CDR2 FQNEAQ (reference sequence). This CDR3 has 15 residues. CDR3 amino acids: CASSIGQGGNTEAFF. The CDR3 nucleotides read TGTGCCAGCAGCATTGGACAGGGGGGGAACACTGAAGCTTTCTTT.

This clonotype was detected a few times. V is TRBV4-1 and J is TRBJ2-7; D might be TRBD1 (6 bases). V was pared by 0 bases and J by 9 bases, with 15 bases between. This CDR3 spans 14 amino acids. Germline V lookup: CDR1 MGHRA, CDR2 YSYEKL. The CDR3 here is CASSQDMTGEGQYV. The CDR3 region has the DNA TGCGCCAGCAGCCAAGATATGACAGGCGAAGGGCAGTACGTC.

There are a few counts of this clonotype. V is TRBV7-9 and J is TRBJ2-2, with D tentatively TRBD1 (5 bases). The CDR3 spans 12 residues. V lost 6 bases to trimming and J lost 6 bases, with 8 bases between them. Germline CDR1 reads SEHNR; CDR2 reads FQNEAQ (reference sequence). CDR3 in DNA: TGTGCCAGCAGGGACACACCCGGGGAGCTGTTTTTT. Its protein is CASRDTPGELFF.

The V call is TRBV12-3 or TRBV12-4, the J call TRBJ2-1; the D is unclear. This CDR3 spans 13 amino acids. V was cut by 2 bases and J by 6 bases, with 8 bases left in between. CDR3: CASSLYSPNEQFF. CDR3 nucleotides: TGTGCCAGCAGTTTATATAGCCCCAATGAGCAGTTCTTC.

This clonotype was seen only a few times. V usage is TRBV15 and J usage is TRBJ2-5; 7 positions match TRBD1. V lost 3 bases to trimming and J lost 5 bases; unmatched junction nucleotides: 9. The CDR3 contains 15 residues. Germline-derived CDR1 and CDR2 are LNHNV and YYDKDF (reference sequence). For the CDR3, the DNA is TGTGCCACCAGCAGTGGGGACAGACCCTTGGAGACCCAGTACTTC. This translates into CATSSGDRPLETQYF. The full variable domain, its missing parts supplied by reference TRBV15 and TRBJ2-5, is DAMVIQNPRYQVTQFGKPVTLSCSQTLNHNVMYWYQQKSSQAPKLLFHYYDKDFNNEADTPDNFQSRRPNTSFCFLDIRSPGLGDTAMYLCATSSGDRPLETQYFGPGTRLLVL.

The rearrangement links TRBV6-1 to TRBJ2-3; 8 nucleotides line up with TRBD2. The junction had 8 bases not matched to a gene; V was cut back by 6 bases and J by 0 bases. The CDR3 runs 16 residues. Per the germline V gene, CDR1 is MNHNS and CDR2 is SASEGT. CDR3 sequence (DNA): TGTGCCAGCAGACACTTAGCGGGGACTAGCACAGATACGCAGTATTTT. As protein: CASRHLAGTSTDTQYF.

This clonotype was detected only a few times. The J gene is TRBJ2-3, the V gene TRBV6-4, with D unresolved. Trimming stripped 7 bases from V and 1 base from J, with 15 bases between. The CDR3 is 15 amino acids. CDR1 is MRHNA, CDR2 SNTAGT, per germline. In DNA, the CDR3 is TGTGCCAGCAACAACGTGGGCCACGGCACAGATACGCAGTATTTT. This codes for CASNNVGHGTDTQYF.

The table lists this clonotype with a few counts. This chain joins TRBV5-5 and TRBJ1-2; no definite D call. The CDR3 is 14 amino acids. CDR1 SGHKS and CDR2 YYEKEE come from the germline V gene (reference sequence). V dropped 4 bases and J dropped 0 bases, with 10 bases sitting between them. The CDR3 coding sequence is TGTGCCAGCAGCCTTGACACCTCTAACTATGGCTACACCTTC. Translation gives CASSLDTSNYGYTF.

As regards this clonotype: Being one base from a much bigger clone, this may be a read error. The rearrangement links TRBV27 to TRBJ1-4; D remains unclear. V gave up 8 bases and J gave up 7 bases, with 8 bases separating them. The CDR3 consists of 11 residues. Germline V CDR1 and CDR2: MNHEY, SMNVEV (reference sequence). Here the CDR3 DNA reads TGTGCCAGCGGTTATGGTGAAAAACTGTTTTTT. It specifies CASGYGEKLFF.

The CDR3 bases are TGTGCCACCAACCTCAGTGGGGCTCATGAGCAGTTCTTC. It yields the protein CATNLSGAHEQFF. The chain links TRBV12-3 or TRBV12-4 to TRBJ2-1; perhaps TRBD1 as D (5 bases). This CDR3 is built from 13 residues. V lost 10 bases, J lost 8 bases, and 18 bases lay in between.

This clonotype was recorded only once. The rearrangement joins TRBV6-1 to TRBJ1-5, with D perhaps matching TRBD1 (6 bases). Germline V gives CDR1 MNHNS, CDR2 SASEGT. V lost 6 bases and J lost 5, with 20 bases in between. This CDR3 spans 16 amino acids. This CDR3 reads CASRLLGQTAYQPQHF. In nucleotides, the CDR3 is TGTGCCAGCAGATTACTTGGACAGACCGCTTATCAGCCCCAGCATTTT.

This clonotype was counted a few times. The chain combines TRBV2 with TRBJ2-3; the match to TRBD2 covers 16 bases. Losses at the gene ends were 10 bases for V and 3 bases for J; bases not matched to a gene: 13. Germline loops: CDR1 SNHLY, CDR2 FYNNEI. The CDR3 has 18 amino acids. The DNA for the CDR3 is TGTGCCAAAATCGCCGGGACTAGCGGGGGGGCCGGGACAGATACGCAGTATTTT. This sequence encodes CAKIAGTSGGAGTDTQYF.

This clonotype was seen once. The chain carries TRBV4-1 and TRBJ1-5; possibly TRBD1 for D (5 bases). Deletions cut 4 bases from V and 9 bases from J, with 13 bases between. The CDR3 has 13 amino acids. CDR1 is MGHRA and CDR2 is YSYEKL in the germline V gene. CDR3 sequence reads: CASSLPAGRPQHF. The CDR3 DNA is TGCGCCAGCAGCCTACCCGCGGGGCGGCCCCAGCATTTT.

CDR3 sequence: CASSTEPGGLIFYNEQFF. In DNA form, the CDR3 reads TGTGCCAGCAGCACCGAACCCGGGGGCCTTATCTTCTACAATGAGCAGTTCTTC. This sequence joins TRBV7-9 and TRBJ2-1; D tentatively fits TRBD1 or TRBD2 (6 bases each). Germline V gives CDR1 SEHNR, CDR2 FQNEAQ (reference sequence). The CDR3 covers 18 residues. V lost 5 bases, J lost 3 bases, and 23 bases lay in between.

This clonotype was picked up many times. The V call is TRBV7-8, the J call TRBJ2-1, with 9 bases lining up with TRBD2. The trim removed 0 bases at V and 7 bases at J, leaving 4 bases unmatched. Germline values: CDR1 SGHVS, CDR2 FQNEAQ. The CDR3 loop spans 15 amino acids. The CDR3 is CASSLASGGGNEQFF. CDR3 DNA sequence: TGTGCCAGCAGCTTAGCTAGCGGGGGAGGGAATGAGCAGTTCTTC.

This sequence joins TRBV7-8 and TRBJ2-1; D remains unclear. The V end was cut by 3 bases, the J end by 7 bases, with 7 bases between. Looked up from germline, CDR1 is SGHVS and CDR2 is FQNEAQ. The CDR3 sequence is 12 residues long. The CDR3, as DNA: TGTGCCAGCAGCTTGCTAGTTAATGAGCAGTTCTTC. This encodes CASSLLVNEQFF. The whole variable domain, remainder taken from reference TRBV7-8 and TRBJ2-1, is GAGVSQSPRYKVAKRGQDVALRCDPISGHVSLFWYQQALGQGPEFLTYFQNEAQLDKSGLPSDRFFAERPEGSVSTLKIQRTQQEDSAVYLCASSLLVNEQFFGPGTRLTVL.

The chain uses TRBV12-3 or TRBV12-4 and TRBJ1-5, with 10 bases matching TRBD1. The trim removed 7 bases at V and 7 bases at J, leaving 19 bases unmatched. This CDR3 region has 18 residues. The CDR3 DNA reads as TGTGCCAGCACTACCTCGGGACAGGGGCCTGTCGGTTTGCAGCCCCAGCATTTT. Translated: CASTTSGQGPVGLQPQHF.

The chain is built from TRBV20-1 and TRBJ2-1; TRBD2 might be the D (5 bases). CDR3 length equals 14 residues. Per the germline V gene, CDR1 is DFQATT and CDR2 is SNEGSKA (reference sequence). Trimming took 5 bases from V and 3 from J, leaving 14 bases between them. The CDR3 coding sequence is TGCAGTGCTTACTCCGGGGAAGTCTACAATGAGCAGTTCTTC. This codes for CSAYSGEVYNEQFF.

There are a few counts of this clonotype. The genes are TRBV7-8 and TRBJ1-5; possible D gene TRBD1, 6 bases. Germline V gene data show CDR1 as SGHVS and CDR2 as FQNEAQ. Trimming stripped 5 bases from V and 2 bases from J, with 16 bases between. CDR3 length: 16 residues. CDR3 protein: CASSPSTSGGNQPQHF. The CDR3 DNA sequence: TGTGCCAGCAGCCCAAGCACTTCAGGGGGCAATCAGCCCCAGCATTTT.

The CDR3 is CASSLAGRNSPLHF. CDR3 DNA sequence: TGTGCCAGCAGCTTGGCAGGGAGGAATTCACCCCTCCACTTT. This chain links TRBV5-6 with TRBJ1-6; the D gene is possibly TRBD1 (5 bases). The CDR3 runs 14 residues. Germline CDR1 reads SGHDT; CDR2 reads YYEEEE. Deletions cut 0 bases from V and 7 bases from J, with 8 bases between.

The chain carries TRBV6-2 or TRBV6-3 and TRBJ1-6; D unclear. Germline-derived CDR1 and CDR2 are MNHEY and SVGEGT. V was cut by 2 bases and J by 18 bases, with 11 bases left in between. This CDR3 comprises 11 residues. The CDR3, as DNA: TGTGCCAGCAGTTACGGCGGCAAAAGCCACTTT. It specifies CASSYGGKSHF.

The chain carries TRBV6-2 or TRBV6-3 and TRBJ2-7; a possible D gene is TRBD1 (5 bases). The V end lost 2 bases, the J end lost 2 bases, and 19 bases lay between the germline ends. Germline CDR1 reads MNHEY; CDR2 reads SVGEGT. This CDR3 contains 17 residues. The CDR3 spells CASSYLPSGISTYEQYV. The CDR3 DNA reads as TGTGCCAGCAGTTACCTGCCATCAGGGATCTCTACCTACGAGCAGTACGTC.

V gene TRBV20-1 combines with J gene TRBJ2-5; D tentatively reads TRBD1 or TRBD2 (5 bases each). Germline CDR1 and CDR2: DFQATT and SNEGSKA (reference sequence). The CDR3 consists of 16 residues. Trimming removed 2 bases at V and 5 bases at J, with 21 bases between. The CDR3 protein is CSARSASGPGRETQYF. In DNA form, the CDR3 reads TGCAGTGCTAGATCCGCCTCGGGACCTGGAAGGGAGACCCAGTACTTC.

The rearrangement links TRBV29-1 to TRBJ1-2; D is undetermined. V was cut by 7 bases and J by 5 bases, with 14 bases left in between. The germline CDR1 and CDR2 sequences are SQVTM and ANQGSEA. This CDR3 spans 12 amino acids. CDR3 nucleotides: TGCAGCGCTCCCGGGAAGGGTTATGGCTACACCTTC. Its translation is CSAPGKGYGYTF.